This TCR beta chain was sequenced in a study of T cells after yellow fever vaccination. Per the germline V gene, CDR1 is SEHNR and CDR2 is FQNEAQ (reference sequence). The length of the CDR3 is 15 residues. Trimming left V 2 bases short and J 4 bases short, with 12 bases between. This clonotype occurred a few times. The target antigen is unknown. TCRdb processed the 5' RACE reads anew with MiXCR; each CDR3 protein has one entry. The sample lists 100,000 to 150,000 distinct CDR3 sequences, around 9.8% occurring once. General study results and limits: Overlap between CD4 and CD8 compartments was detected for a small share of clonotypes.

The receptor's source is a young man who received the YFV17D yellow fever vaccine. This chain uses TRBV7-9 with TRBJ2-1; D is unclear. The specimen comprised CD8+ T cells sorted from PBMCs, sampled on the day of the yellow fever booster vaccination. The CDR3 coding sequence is TGTGCCAGCAGCTTACAAGGTGACGGATACAATGAGCAGTTCTTC. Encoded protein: CASSLQGDGYNEQFF.